This T cell receptor (beta chain) was identified in a study of T cell responses to AZD1222 COVID-19 vaccine. General study points: The study found Spike-specific TCR breadth and depth rose after two AZD1222 doses.

This clone was recorded once. Its antigen remains unidentified. This table comes from immunoSEQ multiplex PCR, and its TCRdb copy is limited to in-frame clones, with some not included. The repertoire includes some 150,000 clones, about 91% of them detected once, and roughly 4.4% sits in the top ten. This CDR3 is 14 amino acids long. The V end lost 9 bases, the J end lost 1 base, and 15 bases lay between the germline ends. Per germline, CDR1 LNHDA and CDR2 SQIVND (reference sequence). This TCR was recovered from an adult in good health. This chain joins TRBV19 and TRBJ1-1; TRBD1 is a possible D gene (6 bases). The sequencing here drew on peripheral blood, taken on day 0 of MenACWY control vaccination. CDR3 region: CASRGGHTNTEAFF. DNA for the CDR3: TGTGCCAGCCGGGGGGGGCACACGAACACTGAAGCTTTCTTT.